One sample yielded the 18 T cell receptor beta chains listed below, sequenced in a study of T cells in Graves' hyperthyroidism and ophthalmopathy. Researchers amplified the TCR beta CDR3 regions from RNA transcripts. HTBI primers were employed in a first-round RT-PCR of the TCR CDR3. TCRdb recomputed calls from the multiplex PCR reads with MiXCR, one row per CDR3 protein. The sample carries under 800,000 distinct CDR3 sequences, roughly 15% recorded once. The material sequenced was blood. These receptors came from a woman aged 18-30 years with Graves' hyperthyroidism.

In this sample, this clonotype turned up many times. The chain combines TRBV6-2 or TRBV6-3 with TRBJ1-4, with 8 bases lining up with TRBD1. Germline V CDR1 and CDR2: MNHEY, SVGEGT. This CDR3 is 14 amino acids long. The trim removed 7 bases at V and 4 bases at J, leaving 5 bases unmatched. The CDR3 here is CASKRTGNNEKLFF. CDR3 nucleotides: TGTGCCAGCAAAAGGACAGGGAATAATGAAAAACTGTTTTTT.

This clonotype was found many times. This chain links TRBV27 with TRBJ2-3; D unresolved. The ends were cut back, 5 bases at V and 2 bases at J, with 14 bases in the middle. The CDR3 spans 15 residues. CDR1 MNHEY and CDR2 SMNVEV come from the germline V gene (reference sequence). CDR3 DNA: TGTGCCAGCAGTCTAGGACGACCCATCACAGATACGCAGTATTTT. It yields the protein CASSLGRPITDTQYF.

The chain has TRBV18 and TRBJ2-1; 12 bases map to TRBD2. The better agreement between TRBJ2-7 and the DNA end casts doubt on the J call. Germline loops: CDR1 KGHSH, CDR2 LQKENI. This CDR3 contains 17 residues. The DNA for the CDR3 is TGTGCCAGCTCACGTAAACTAGCGGGGGGTTCCTACAATGAGCAGTACTTC. Its translation: CASSRKLAGGSYNEQYF.

This clonotype was recorded at least ten times. This CDR3 is CASGMWGTGAYEQYF. The CDR3 DNA reads as TGTGCCAGCGGAATGTGGGGGACAGGCGCCTACGAGCAGTACTTC. J is TRBJ2-7 and V is TRBV2; 8 nucleotides match TRBD1. CDR3 size: 15 residues. Trimming removed 8 bases from V and 2 bases from J; junction bases left unmatched: 11. Germline assignment: CDR1 SNHLY and CDR2 FYNNEI.

In this sample, this clonotype turned up many times. The rearrangement links TRBV20-1 to TRBJ2-1; D is uncertain. This CDR3 has 10 residues. Per germline, CDR1 DFQATT and CDR2 SNEGSKA (reference sequence). V shed 5 bases and J shed 3 bases, with 2 bases lying between them. DNA of the CDR3: TGCAGTGCTCACTACAATGAGCAGTTCTTC. This translates into CSAHYNEQFF.

A few counts support this clonotype. The rearrangement uses TRBV27 and TRBJ1-5; D may be TRBD1 (6 bases). Germline assignment: CDR1 MNHEY and CDR2 SMNVEV (reference sequence). V dropped 4 bases and J dropped 6 bases, with 10 bases sitting between them. CDR3 length equals 13 residues. CDR3 sequence (DNA): TGTGCCAGCAGTTGGGGGGCGGCTCAGCCCCAGCATTTT. Translating gives CASSWGAAQPQHF.

The chain employs TRBV7-2 and TRBJ2-6; 9 nucleotides agree with TRBD1. The V and J ends lost 0 bases and 2 bases, in that order; junction bases with no gene match: 8. The CDR3 sequence is 19 residues long. The germline CDR1 and CDR2 sequences are SGHTA and FQGNSA. CDR3 sequence: CASSLADRGMFPGANVLTF. In DNA, the CDR3 is TGTGCCAGCAGCTTAGCTGACAGGGGGATGTTTCCTGGGGCCAACGTCCTGACTTTC. The variable domain in full, with the rest retrieved from reference TRBV7-2 and TRBJ2-6, is GAGVSQSPSNKVTEKGKDVELRCDPISGHTALYWYRQSLGQGLEFLIYFQGNSAPDKSGLPSDRFSAERTGGSVSTLTIQRTQQEDSAVYLCASSLADRGMFPGANVLTFGAGSRLTVL.

This clonotype appeared many times. The V call is TRBV6-5, the J call TRBJ2-1; 7 nucleotides line up with TRBD2. This CDR3 spans 17 amino acids. Trimming took 0 bases from V and 0 from J; bases not matched to a gene: 5. The germline CDR1 and CDR2 sequences are MNHEY and SVGAGI. The DNA of the CDR3 is TGTGCCAGCAGTTACTCGAGGAAGCGGGACTCCTACAATGAGCAGTTCTTC. Residues: CASSYSRKRDSYNEQFF.

Turning to this clonotype: This may be a read error, as it is one base from a much larger clone. This chain uses TRBV11-2 with TRBJ2-7, with 10 bases that match TRBD2. The end of the DNA is better explained by TRBJ2-1, so the J call may be wrong. Germline V gene sequence: CDR1 SGHAT, CDR2 FQNNGV. This CDR3 comprises 19 residues. The CDR3 loop is CASSLRGMVGLASPYEQFF. CDR3 DNA: TGTGCCAGCAGCTTAAGGGGAATGGTGGGACTAGCGTCCCCCTACGAGCAGTTCTTC.

This clonotype has a handful of counts. The chain couples TRBV14 to TRBJ2-1; D is tentatively TRBD1 or TRBD2 (6 bases each). The V gene's germline CDR1 is SGHDN and CDR2 FVKESK. V was clipped by 1 base and J by 7 bases, with 23 bases between them. The CDR3 totals 18 residues. In DNA form, the CDR3 reads TGTGCCAGCAGCCAAGGGCCTACGGGGGCGTCCAGGGTGAATGAGCAGTTCTTC. Amino acids: CASSQGPTGASRVNEQFF. The variable domain in full, completed from reference TRBV14 and TRBJ2-1, reads EAGVTQFPSHSVIEKGQTVTLRCDPISGHDNLYWYRRVMGKEIKFLLHFVKESKQDESGMPNNRFLAERTGGTYSTLKVQPAELEDSGVYFCASSQGPTGASRVNEQFFGPGTRLTVL.

This clonotype came up many times. V gene TRBV20-1 combines with J gene TRBJ2-3; no reliable D call. Germline CDR1 is DFQATT and CDR2 is SNEGSKA (reference sequence). CDR3 size: 21 residues. V shed 1 base and J shed 1 base, with 30 bases lying between them. The DNA for the CDR3 is TGCAGTGCTAGAGTATCGGCGGACGGAACCTCCCCTAACTCGGGCACAGATACGCAGTATTTT. This sequence encodes CSARVSADGTSPNSGTDTQYF.

A few counts support this clonotype. The rearrangement uses TRBV20-1 and TRBJ2-3; D call uncertain. Germline-derived CDR1 and CDR2 are DFQATT and SNEGSKA (reference sequence). The CDR3 has 15 residues. V lost 3 bases to trimming and J lost 2 bases, with 15 bases between them. DNA for the CDR3: TGCAGTGCTAGTGTCCGGTTTAGCACCACAGATACGCAGTATTTT. This translates into CSASVRFSTTDTQYF.

This clonotype was counted between two and nine times. This chain links TRBV19 with TRBJ1-1, with a tentative D call TRBD1 (6 bases). Trimming left V 3 bases short and J 3 bases short, with 17 bases between. Germline V lookup: CDR1 LNHDA, CDR2 SQIVND (reference sequence). The CDR3 has 16 residues. The CDR3 here is CASSILVPGEDTEAFF. CDR3 bases: TGTGCCAGTAGTATCTTAGTCCCAGGGGAGGACACTGAAGCTTTCTTT.

This clonotype was observed many times. The chain combines TRBV30 with TRBJ2-3; 7 bases are shared with TRBD1. The CDR3 contains 15 residues. V lost 2 bases and J lost 0; bases outside the gene matches: 5. From germline, CDR1 is GTSNPN and CDR2 SVGIG (reference sequence). For the CDR3, the DNA is TGTGCCTGGAGTATGGGGACAGCTAGCACAGATACGCAGTATTTT. Encoded protein: CAWSMGTASTDTQYF.

The rearrangement uses TRBV27 and TRBJ2-2; D call uncertain. Germline V gene lookup returns CDR1 MNHEY and CDR2 SMNVEV (reference sequence). The length of the CDR3 is 15 residues. The V and J ends lost 4 bases and 1 base respectively, with 10 bases between them. CDR3 region: CASSSGLGNTGELFF. CDR3 nucleotides: TGTGCCAGCAGTTCGGGCCTTGGGAACACCGGGGAGCTGTTTTTT.

With regard to this clonotype: The missing conserved phenylalanine or tryptophan at the end of this CDR3 makes a read error likely. V is TRBV28 and J is TRBJ2-2, with 10 bases fitting TRBD1. CDR3 length equals 17 residues. V lost 7 bases, J lost 8 bases, and 16 bases stayed unmatched. Germline V gene data show CDR1 as MDHEN and CDR2 as SYDVKM. The chain's CDR3 is CASTRWTGTGVSGELFL. CDR3 sequence (DNA): TGTGCCAGCACCCGATGGACCGGGACAGGGGTTTCGGGGGAGCTGTTTCTT.

This clonotype was seen a few times. The rearrangement joins TRBV19 to TRBJ2-1; D is possibly TRBD1 (6 bases). The CDR3 contains 13 residues. Germline loops: CDR1 LNHDA, CDR2 SQIVND (reference sequence). Trimming took off 7 bases at V and 6 bases at J, with 13 bases between the two ends. CDR3 loop: CASNGGPVNEQFF. The CDR3 DNA reads as TGTGCCAGTAATGGGGGCCCGGTCAATGAGCAGTTCTTC.

The V gene is TRBV20-1, the J gene TRBJ1-4; possibly TRBD1 for D (6 bases). CDR3 length: 14 amino acids. Germline V gene lookup returns CDR1 DFQATT and CDR2 SNEGSKA (reference sequence). V lost 2 bases and J lost 0, with 7 bases in between. CDR3 nucleotide sequence: TGCAGTGCTAGAAGGGGGTCAACTAATGAAAAACTGTTTTTT. This sequence encodes CSARRGSTNEKLFF.